One sample yielded the 21 T cell receptor beta chains listed below, sequenced in a study of blood T cell repertoires in COVID-19. The repertoire was sequenced with immunoSEQ multiplex PCR; TCRdb's copy has only in-frame clones and lacks some. The sample yields about 210,000 clones, roughly four fifths seen once. Sequencing was carried out using peripheral blood. These TCRs come from a woman aged 35 to 49 with acute or convalescent COVID-19.

The chain couples TRBV7-9 to TRBJ1-3; no definite D call. Germline V gene lookup returns CDR1 SEHNR and CDR2 FQNEAQ (reference sequence). The CDR3 covers 14 residues. V was cut by 5 bases and J by 0 bases, with 8 bases left in between. The CDR3 bases are TGTGCCAGCAGCGGGGAGAGCTCTGGAAACACCATATATTTT. Its translation is CASSGESSGNTIYF. Full variable domain (missing parts from reference TRBV7-9 and TRBJ1-3): DTGVSQNPRHKITKRGQNVTFRCDPISEHNRLYWYRQTLGQGPEFLTYFQNEAQLEKSRLLSDRFSAERPKGSFSTLEIQRTEQGDSAMYLCASSGESSGNTIYFGEGSWLTVV.

The chain links TRBV6-2 or TRBV6-3 to TRBJ2-7; D gene uncertain. The V gene's germline CDR1 is MNHEY and CDR2 SVGEGT. The V and J ends lost 2 bases and 0 bases respectively, with 14 bases between them. The CDR3 runs to 16 residues. The CDR3 DNA reads TGTGCCAGCAGTTACCTACGGCAGCGCTACTCCTACGAGCAGTACTTC. It codes for CASSYLRQRYSYEQYF.

This clone has only a few counts. The chain couples TRBV7-2 to TRBJ2-7; tentative D call: TRBD1 (6 bases). From germline, CDR1 is SGHTA and CDR2 FQGNSA. V shed 5 bases and J shed 3 bases, with 23 bases lying between them. The CDR3 sequence is 17 residues long. The CDR3 region is CASSGIFRTAYNYEQYF. CDR3 in DNA: TGTGCCAGCAGCGGCATCTTTAGGACAGCCTATAACTACGAGCAGTACTTC.

This chain links TRBV16 with TRBJ1-3; D is undetermined. Trimming took 1 base from V and 4 from J, leaving 11 bases between them. Germline V gene lookup returns CDR1 KGHSY and CDR2 FQNENV. This CDR3 comprises 15 residues. CDR3 in amino acids: CASSQWKATGNTIYF. In nucleotides, the CDR3 is TGTGCCAGCAGCCAATGGAAAGCGACGGGAAACACCATATATTTT.

The V gene is TRBV6-6, the J gene TRBJ1-1; D remains ambiguous. V lost 2 bases and J lost 4, with 14 bases in between. In germline, CDR1 is MNHNY, CDR2 SVGAGI (reference sequence). This CDR3 is built from 15 residues. CDR3 DNA: TGTGCCAGCAGTTACCTTCCCCTCGGGAGCACTGAAGCTTTCTTT. Its translation: CASSYLPLGSTEAFF.

The chain is built from TRBV6-2 or TRBV6-3 and TRBJ1-3, with 7 bases lining up with TRBD1. Per the germline V gene, CDR1 is MNHEY and CDR2 is SVGEGT. The CDR3 length is 15 residues. V lost 2 bases to trimming and J lost 5 bases; unmatched junction nucleotides: 6. The CDR3 DNA follows: TGTGCCAGCAGTTACCCGGGACAGCTAAGAAACACCATATATTTT. It encodes CASSYPGQLRNTIYF.

The chain links TRBV6-5 to TRBJ1-1, with D possibly matching TRBD1 (5 bases). Germline values: CDR1 MNHEY, CDR2 SVGAGI. V lost 9 bases, J lost 5 bases, and 10 bases lay in between. The CDR3 consists of 11 residues. CDR3 in amino acids: CASDRGTEAFF. The CDR3 bases are TGTGCCAGTGATAGGGGTACTGAAGCTTTCTTT.

This clone was counted a single time. J is TRBJ2-7 and V is TRBV5-6; 10 bases agree with TRBD2. Germline CDR1 and CDR2: SGHDT and YYEEEE. This CDR3 comprises 16 residues. The V segment lost 0 bases and the J segment 4 bases; nucleotides outside the gene matches: 7. In DNA, the CDR3 is TGTGCCAGCAGCTTGGAGGGGCTAGCGGGGGCTTACGAGCAGTACTTC. Protein product: CASSLEGLAGAYEQYF.

The V gene is TRBV7-2, the J gene TRBJ2-3, with 12 bases identical to TRBD2. The V gene end was trimmed by 4 bases and the J gene end by 3 bases; junction bases not matched to a gene: 5. Germline V gene sequence: CDR1 SGHTA, CDR2 FQGNSA. CDR3 length equals 16 residues. CDR3 nucleotides: TGTGCCAGCAGCTCGACTAGCGGGAGACCGACAGATACGCAGTATTTT. It is translated as CASSSTSGRPTDTQYF.

The genes are TRBV19 and TRBJ1-2; 11 bases fit TRBD1. J gave up 8 bases and V 6 bases, and 8 bases lay outside the gene matches. The CDR3 has 14 amino acids. CDR1 and CDR2 (germline): LNHDA, SQIVND (reference sequence). CDR3 coding DNA: TGTGCCAGTAGCCGCGGAGGACAGGGGGCCGGCTACACCTTC. It encodes CASSRGGQGAGYTF.

This clone occurred a few times. This chain uses TRBV28 with TRBJ1-3; TRBD1 matches at 8 bases. CDR1 and CDR2 (germline): MDHEN, SYDVKM. With V trimmed by 8 bases and J by 1 base, 4 bases remained unmatched. The CDR3 is 14 residues long. DNA for the CDR3: TGTGCCAGCTTCGACAGGGGTTCTGGAAACACCATATATTTT. Its protein is CASFDRGSGNTIYF.

This chain links TRBV10-3 with TRBJ2-2; D may be TRBD2 (6 bases). V was shortened by 2 bases and J by 2 bases, with 27 bases between the two germline ends. The CDR3 extends over 21 amino acids. Germline assignment: CDR1 ENHRY and CDR2 SYGVKD. In DNA, the CDR3 is TGTGCCATCAGTGAGCAAGTCGGGGTTCCAGGGTGGGGGGTTAACACCGGGGAGCTGTTTTTT. It codes for CAISEQVGVPGWGVNTGELFF.

This clone came up once. The chain recombines TRBV9 with TRBJ1-5; tentative D call: TRBD1 (6 bases). V was pared by 3 bases and J by 7 bases, with 11 bases between. Germline assignment: CDR1 SGDLS and CDR2 YYNGEE. This CDR3 has 13 amino acids. DNA for the CDR3: TGTGCCAGCAGCGGGGAGGGGGGGCAGCCCCAGCATTTT. Protein product: CASSGEGGQPQHF.

The chain combines TRBV5-6 with TRBJ1-2; 7 bases fit TRBD1. The V and J ends lost 3 bases and 7 bases, in that order; junction bases with no gene match: 9. The CDR3 sequence is 14 residues long. The germline CDR1 and CDR2 sequences are SGHDT and YYEEEE. CDR3 nucleotide sequence: TGTGCCAGCAGCTCAAAAGGGACAGTTGGTGGCTACACCTTC. Its translation is CASSSKGTVGGYTF.

This CDR3 reads CASKGAGENEQFF. The CDR3 DNA sequence: TGTGCCAGTAAGGGAGCGGGGGAGAATGAGCAGTTCTTC. The chain recombines TRBV19 with TRBJ2-1; TRBD2 matches at 8 bases. There are 13 residues in the CDR3. V shed 7 bases, J shed 7 bases, and the junction held 6 bases outside the gene matches. Germline V gene sequence: CDR1 LNHDA, CDR2 SQIVND (reference sequence).

The chain uses TRBV19 and TRBJ1-2; D is uncertain. V lost 7 bases to trimming and J lost 3 bases, with 9 bases between them. The CDR3 has 12 amino acids. In germline, CDR1 is LNHDA, CDR2 SQIVND (reference sequence). The CDR3 sequence: CASTGIYYGYTF. The CDR3 DNA reads TGTGCCAGTACAGGAATCTACTATGGCTACACCTTC.

This chain connects TRBV3-1 (or the pseudogene TRBV3-2) to TRBJ2-2; 9 nucleotides agree with TRBD1. Unmatched junction bases numbered 6, after V lost 11 bases and J lost 5 bases. The CDR3 totals 13 residues. CDR1 is LGHDT and CDR2 is YNNKEL in the germline V gene (reference sequence). As DNA, the CDR3 is TGTGCCTGCCGACAGGGGGGGACCGGGGAGCTGTTTTTT. Translated: CACRQGGTGELFF.

The CDR3: CASSQSTDTQYF. The CDR3 coding sequence is TGTGCCAGCAGCCAGAGCACAGATACGCAGTATTTT. This chain connects TRBV11-3 to TRBJ2-3; D is ambiguous. Trimming left V 5 bases short and J 0 bases short, with 3 bases between. Per germline, CDR1 SGHNT and CDR2 YENEEA. This CDR3 contains 12 residues.

The chain employs TRBV6-6 and TRBJ1-2; possible D gene TRBD1, 5 bases. The CDR3 is 14 residues long. V was pared by 6 bases and J by 6 bases, with 17 bases between. Per germline, CDR1 MNHNY and CDR2 SVGAGI (reference sequence). CDR3 region: CASSPQGDRNGYTF. DNA for the CDR3: TGTGCCAGCAGCCCTCAAGGGGATCGGAATGGCTACACCTTC.

This clone appeared a few times. The chain employs TRBV7-6 and TRBJ1-2; 7 bases agree with TRBD1. The V segment lost 8 bases and the J segment 7 bases; nucleotides outside the gene matches: 7. The CDR3 is made up of 12 amino acids. Germline assignment: CDR1 SGHVS and CDR2 FNYEAQ. CDR3: CASGQGGRGYTF. The CDR3 bases are TGTGCCAGCGGTCAGGGGGGCCGTGGCTACACCTTC.

The V gene is TRBV15, the J gene TRBJ1-6; D gene uncertain. This CDR3 is 16 amino acids long. Germline V gene lookup returns CDR1 LNHNV and CDR2 YYDKDF (reference sequence). V was shortened by 1 base and J by 0 bases, with 7 bases between the two germline ends. CDR3 DNA: TGTGCCACCAGCAGAGGTTCGAGCTCCTATAATTCACCCCTCCACTTT. Protein sequence: CATSRGSSSYNSPLHF.